The rows below give T cell receptor beta chains drawn from one sample of a study of T cells after yellow fever vaccination. Each CDR3 protein gets one entry after TCRdb re-called the 5' RACE reads with MiXCR. The sample carries 300,000 or so distinct CDR3 sequences, around 6.8% recorded once. The source was PBMCs, collected around 45 days after the first yellow fever vaccination. These receptors were taken from a man between 18 and 29 years old who received the YFV17D yellow fever vaccine. Both conserved end residues are part of each CDR3. A D gene is named only where the DNA matches it firmly.

>TRBV2|TRBJ2-3|13|TRBD1
CASSGDSPDTQYF
>TRBV7-3|TRBJ2-7|15|TRBD1
CASSFSGTGSYEQYF
>TRBV30|TRBJ1-5|14|NA
CAWSAGYSNQPQHF
>TRBV28|TRBJ1-2|12|NA
CASSLHGSGYTF
>TRBV6-1|TRBJ2-6|16|NA
CASSDSLLSGANVLTF
>TRBV7-9|TRBJ2-7|12|NA
CASSRGGYEQYF
>TRBV20-1|TRBJ1-2|14|TRBD1
CSARGDSRNYGYTF
>TRBV5-1|TRBJ2-7|13|TRBD2
CASSRTSGGEQYF
>TRBV5-1|TRBJ1-1|14|NA
CASNSPGENTEAFF
>TRBV7-2|TRBJ1-2|13|NA
CASSSERAYGYTF
>TRBV5-1|TRBJ2-2|19|TRBD1
CASSLFGDRGDPRTGELFF
>TRBV5-6|TRBJ2-3|20|TRBD1
CASSSTHGTGVPGGWDTQYF
>TRBV10-3|TRBJ2-6|14|NA
CAISESSGANVLTF
>TRBV20-1|TRBJ2-3|16|TRBD2
CSALGGLAGGTDTQYF
>TRBV12-3/TRBV12-4|TRBJ2-3|16|TRBD1
CASSLWGAGGADTQYF
>TRBV7-6|TRBJ2-5|19|NA
CASSLGRGALQRMQETQYF
>TRBV7-2|TRBJ2-5|13|NA
CASTGGGGGTQYF